Below are 11 T cell receptor beta chains sequenced from a single sample in a study of human T cells and chemical hapten exposure. TCRdb used MiXCR to reprocess the RACE reads, holding one entry per CDR3 protein. Among 80,000 to 100,000 distinct CDR3 sequences listed, roughly 10% were seen once. Noted time point: patch test 3, about 24 weeks after DPC sensitization. The treatment is: therapeutic diphenylcyclopropenone sensitization with weekly scalp DPC. This sample comprised whole blood, obtained in connection with sensitization to the hapten diphenylcyclopropenone (DPC). The receptors stem from a woman aged 45-65 years with alopecia areata. Some clones in this sample may be carry-over from other donors' samples.

This clonotype was seen once. A much larger clone differs by one base, so this may be a read error. This chain uses TRBV6-5 with TRBJ2-3; 9 nucleotides match TRBD2. The CDR3 is made up of 14 amino acids. With 6 bases clipped from V and 3 bases from J, the junction kept 4 bases outside the gene matches. The germline V gene has CDR1 MNHEY and CDR2 SVGAGI. For the CDR3, the DNA is TGTGCCAGCAGCATTAGCGGGAGTACAGATACGCAGTATTTT. As protein: CASSISGSTDTQYF.

This clonotype was recorded many times. The chain joins TRBV30 to TRBJ2-7, with D possibly called TRBD1 or TRBD2 (5 bases each). CDR1 and CDR2 (germline): GTSNPN, SVGIG (reference sequence). CDR3 size: 14 residues. V lost 6 bases and J lost 0, with 15 bases in between. CDR3: CACQSGTYSYEQYF. The CDR3 DNA is TGTGCCTGTCAATCCGGGACCTACTCCTACGAGCAGTACTTC. Supplemented by reference TRBV30 and TRBJ2-7, the full variable domain reads SQTIHQWPATLVQPVGSPLSLECTVEGTSNPNLYWYRQAAGRGLQLLFYSVGIGQISSEVPQNLSASRPQDRQFILSSKKLLLSDSGFYLCACQSGTYSYEQYFGPGTRLTVT.

The chain links TRBV12-3 or TRBV12-4 to TRBJ2-3, with 7 bases that match TRBD1. There are 16 residues in the CDR3. Trimming removed 5 bases from V and 3 bases from J; junction bases left unmatched: 11. CDR3 protein: CASSTRGRGSTDTQYF. The DNA of the CDR3 is TGTGCCAGCAGTACCCGGGGCAGGGGGTCTACAGATACGCAGTATTTT.

The V gene is TRBV20-1, the J gene TRBJ2-2; weak D call: TRBD2 (6 bases). The V and J ends lost 5 bases and 1 base respectively, with 8 bases between them. CDR3 length equals 13 residues. Germline V gives CDR1 DFQATT, CDR2 SNEGSKA (reference sequence). CDR3 sequence: CSARGVNTGELFF. CDR3 nucleotide sequence: TGCAGTGCTCGCGGGGTGAACACCGGGGAGCTGTTTTTT.

In its sample, this clonotype was seen a few times. This chain joins TRBV7-9 and TRBJ2-1; 10 nucleotides line up with TRBD1. The J segment lost 2 bases and the V segment lost 5 bases, leaving 3 bases of the junction unmatched. Looked up from germline, CDR1 is SEHNR and CDR2 is FQNEAQ (reference sequence). This CDR3 contains 15 residues. The CDR3 region is CASSEDRGPYNEQFF. The CDR3 DNA reads as TGTGCCAGCAGCGAAGACAGGGGGCCCTACAATGAGCAGTTCTTC.

This clonotype came up many times. The V and J genes are TRBV20-1 and TRBJ2-5, with 7 bases identical to TRBD2. The ends lost 3 bases at V and 5 bases at J; junction bases unmatched: 12. This CDR3 has 15 residues. Germline CDR1 is DFQATT and CDR2 is SNEGSKA (reference sequence). DNA of the CDR3: TGCAGTGCTAGGTCTCTCGCGGGAGTGGATGAGACCCAGTACTTC. Its translation is CSARSLAGVDETQYF.

In the case of this clonotype: Its ends do not fully match the called genes, so a read error is possible. This chain links TRBV11-2 with TRBJ2-1, with 11 nucleotides matching TRBD2. In germline, CDR1 is SGHAT, CDR2 FQNNGV. This CDR3 has 15 residues. CDR3 amino acids: CTSSRAGTSGNEQFF. DNA for the CDR3: TGTACCAGCAGCCGAGCGGGGACTAGCGGTAATGAGCAGTTCTTC.

Concerning this clonotype: This sequence may be a read error, since a much larger clone differs from it by one base. The conserved final phenylalanine or tryptophan is absent from the CDR3, which likely points to a read error. The gene calls are TRBV28 and TRBJ2-1; TRBD2 agrees at 8 bases. V was clipped by 5 bases and J by 0 bases; unmatched bases: 3. The germline gives CDR1 MDHEN, CDR2 SYDVKM. CDR3 length equals 15 residues. CDR3 amino acids: CASSRSGSSYNEQFY. The CDR3 DNA is TGTGCCAGCAGTCGGAGCGGGAGCTCCTACAATGAGCAGTTCTAC.

This clonotype appeared many times. The rearrangement joins TRBV7-2 to TRBJ2-1, with 9 bases lining up with TRBD2. The V and J ends lost 4 bases and 4 bases, in that order; junction bases with no gene match: 2. CDR3 size: 14 residues. Germline CDR1 and CDR2: SGHTA and FQGNSA. The CDR3 sequence is CASSSLAGYNEQFF. The CDR3 nucleotides are TGTGCCAGCAGCTCACTAGCGGGTTACAATGAGCAGTTCTTC.

This clonotype was observed many times. The chain couples TRBV7-9 to TRBJ2-7; TRBD2 matches 8 bases. The CDR3 spans 14 residues. With V trimmed by 8 bases and J by 0 bases, 6 bases remained unmatched. CDR1 SEHNR and CDR2 FQNEAQ come from the germline V gene (reference sequence). Written as DNA, the CDR3 is TGTGCCAGCCACCCCGGGACTAGCTCCTACGAGCAGTACTTC. Its translation: CASHPGTSSYEQYF.

This clonotype came up many times. The rearrangement links TRBV3-1 to TRBJ2-7; perhaps D is TRBD1 or TRBD2 (5 bases each). The CDR3 consists of 15 residues. Germline lookup yields CDR1 LGHDT and CDR2 YNNKEL (reference sequence). The V end was cut by 4 bases, the J end by 6 bases, with 19 bases between. DNA for the CDR3: TGTGCCAGCAGCCGAGCGCCGGGACCGGTGGGCGAGCAGTACTTC. This codes for CASSRAPGPVGEQYF.